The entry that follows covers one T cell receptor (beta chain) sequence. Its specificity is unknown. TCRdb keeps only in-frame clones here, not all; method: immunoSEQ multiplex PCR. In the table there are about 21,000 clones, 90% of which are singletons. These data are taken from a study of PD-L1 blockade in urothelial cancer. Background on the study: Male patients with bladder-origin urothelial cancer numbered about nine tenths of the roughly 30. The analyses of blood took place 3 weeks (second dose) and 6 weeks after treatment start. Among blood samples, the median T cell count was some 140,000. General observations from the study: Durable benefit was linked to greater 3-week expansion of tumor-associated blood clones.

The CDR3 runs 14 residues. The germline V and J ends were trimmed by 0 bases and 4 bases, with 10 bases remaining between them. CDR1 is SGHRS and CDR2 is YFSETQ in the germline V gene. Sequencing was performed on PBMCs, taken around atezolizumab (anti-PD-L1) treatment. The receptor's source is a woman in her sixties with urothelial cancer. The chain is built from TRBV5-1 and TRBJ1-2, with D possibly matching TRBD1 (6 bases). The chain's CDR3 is CASSLAGEGYGYTF. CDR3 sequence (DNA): TGCGCCAGCAGCTTGGCAGGGGAGGGCTATGGCTACACCTTC.